This section outlines one T cell receptor beta chain sequence together with its context. Germline CDR1 reads MNHEY; CDR2 reads SVGAGI. CDR3 length: 14 residues. V was cut by 0 bases and J by 6 bases, with 9 bases left in between. The Seattle patients, enrolled during active infection, were followed longitudinally. The sample belongs to a study of blood T cell repertoires in COVID-19. Across the study: Collection of acute and convalescent COVID-19 samples took place in the United States, Italy and Spain. In each case, the material was cDNA or gDNA derived from T cells, B-cell-depleted T cells, or PBMCs.

Per the original methods: Amplified reference gene primers provided the basis for estimating nucleated cell counts. Sequencing was performed with immunoSEQ multiplex PCR; in TCRdb, only in-frame clones are kept and a portion is missing. For V, J and clone size, that table is used; D and trimming come from the DNA. The repertoire holds some 60,000 clones, 83% seen once, with 10% to 13% in the top ten. The TCR comes from a man aged 50 to 59 with COVID-19, enrolled during active disease. The source material was peripheral blood. The gene calls are TRBV6-5 and TRBJ2-1; D is unclear. The CDR3 DNA sequence: TGTGCCAGCAGTTACTCTTCAGGTTTCAATGAGCAGTTCTTC. Translation gives CASSYSSGFNEQFF.